The rows below give T cell receptor beta chains drawn from one sample of a study of blood T cell repertoires in COVID-19. Profiling relied on immunoSEQ multiplex PCR, and the TCRdb table lists in-frame clones only, not all of them. The sample has 250,000 to 300,000 clones, 75% to 90% seen once. The sequencing sample was made of peripheral blood. Every receptor here comes from a woman in her 50s who had recovered from COVID-19. Both conserved end residues are part of each CDR3. D genes are given only for firm matches. Clone size appears in some rows only: once, few, many, or a class for an expanded clone.

clone_size	v_call	d_call	j_call	cdr3_aa	cdr3_nt
-	TRBV4-3	-	TRBJ2-5	CASSLRGSQETQYF	TGCGCCAGCAGCCTTCGCGGGTCGCAAGAGACCCAGTACTTC
-	TRBV12-3/TRBV12-4	TRBD1	TRBJ1-4	CASGDRGREKLFF	TGTGCCAGCGGGGACAGGGGACGTGAAAAACTGTTTTTT
-	TRBV25-1	-	TRBJ2-3	CASSEPRTASTDTQYF	TGTGCCAGCAGTGAACCTCGGACAGCTAGCACAGATACGCAGTATTTT
-	TRBV25-1	TRBD1	TRBJ1-4	CASSEMRQGSEKLFF	TGTGCCAGCAGTGAAATGAGACAGGGGTCTGAAAAACTGTTTTTT
many	TRBV10-3	TRBD1	TRBJ1-3	CAISEAQTGLAGNTIYF	TGTGCCATCAGTGAGGCACAGACAGGGTTGGCTGGAAACACCATATATTTT
-	TRBV5-1	-	TRBJ2-6	CASSPIVGSSGANVLTF	TGCGCCAGCAGCCCGATCGTGGGCAGCTCTGGGGCCAACGTCCTGACTTTC
-	TRBV5-1	-	TRBJ1-1	CASSPSGGHAEAFF	TGCGCCAGCAGCCCTTCGGGGGGCCACGCTGAAGCTTTCTTT
few	TRBV18	-	TRBJ2-7	CASSPTRQDSYEQYF	TGTGCCAGCTCACCCACGAGACAAGACTCCTACGAGCAGTACTTC
-	TRBV19	TRBD1	TRBJ1-6	CASRVTGGNNSPLHF	TGTGCCAGTAGGGTGACAGGGGGGAATAATTCACCCCTCCACTTT
-	TRBV9	-	TRBJ2-1	CASSATYRSSYNEQFF	TGTGCCAGCAGCGCGACCTACAGGAGCTCCTACAATGAGCAGTTCTTC
-	TRBV5-5	-	TRBJ1-2	CASSSNLYGYTF	TGTGCCAGCAGCTCTAACCTCTATGGCTACACCTTC
-	TRBV27	TRBD1	TRBJ2-5	CASSSPGTGQETQYF	TGTGCCAGCAGTTCACCCGGGACAGGTCAAGAGACCCAGTACTTC
-	TRBV6-5	-	TRBJ1-5	CASSTRGWGQPQHF	TGTGCCAGCAGTACCAGGGGATGGGGTCAGCCCCAGCATTTT
few	TRBV10-3	-	TRBJ1-5	CAISLYGGNQPQHF	TGTGCCATCAGCCTTTACGGAGGCAATCAGCCCCAGCATTTT
-	TRBV16	-	TRBJ2-2	CASSQHSGSDGLFF	TGTGCCAGCAGCCAGCACTCAGGTTCCGACGGGCTGTTTTTT
-	TRBV28	TRBD1	TRBJ1-5	CASSFTPGQGGHF	TGTGCCAGCAGTTTTACCCCGGGACAGGGGGGGCATTTT
once	TRBV9	-	TRBJ1-1	CASSSTATNTEAFF	TGTGCCAGCAGCTCGACAGCTACGAACACTGAAGCTTTCTTT
-	TRBV5-4	TRBD2	TRBJ2-3	CASSYGGLAGGPSDTQYF	TGTGCCAGCAGCTATGGGGGACTAGCGGGGGGGCCCTCAGATACGCAGTATTTT
-	TRBV29-1	-	TRBJ1-1	CSVEGIMGGNTEAFF	TGCAGCGTTGAAGGTATTATGGGAGGGAACACTGAAGCTTTCTTT
once	TRBV9	TRBD2	TRBJ2-2	CASSPSSTSGSSTGELFF	TGTGCCAGCAGCCCCAGTTCTACTAGCGGGAGCTCCACCGGGGAGCTGTTTTTT
-	TRBV20-1	-	TRBJ1-2	CSASPEGWGGYTF	TGCAGTGCTAGTCCCGAGGGTTGGGGTGGCTACACCTTC
-	TRBV7-9	TRBD1	TRBJ2-7	CASSLEGQGAYEQYF	TGTGCCAGCAGCTTGGAGGGACAGGGGGCCTACGAGCAGTACTTC
once	TRBV7-8	-	TRBJ2-3	CASSRAPGVDTQYF	TGTGCCAGCAGCCGAGCCCCCGGAGTAGATACGCAGTATTTT
-	TRBV3-1/TRBV3-2	TRBD2	TRBJ2-1	CASSQRLAGAYNEQFF	TGTGCCAGCAGCCAACGACTAGCGGGGGCCTACAATGAGCAGTTCTTC
-	TRBV19	-	TRBJ1-1	CASRTGTPVEAFF	TGTGCCAGTCGAACCGGGACACCCGTGGAAGCTTTCTTT
-	TRBV11-2	TRBD2	TRBJ2-3	CASSIAGPLTDTQYF	TGTGCCAGCAGTATAGCGGGCCCACTCACAGATACGCAGTATTTT
-	TRBV7-2	-	TRBJ1-6	CASSLVAETESPLHF	TGTGCCAGCAGCTTAGTAGCGGAAACGGAATCACCCCTCCACTTT
-	TRBV13	TRBD1	TRBJ1-3	CASSLASGGPGNTIYF	TGTGCCAGCAGCTTAGCTTCAGGGGGCCCGGGAAACACCATATATTTT
-	TRBV6-5	-	TRBJ1-5	CASSYSGGAGQPQHF	TGTGCCAGCAGTTACTCGGGGGGGGCAGGACAGCCCCAGCATTTT
-	TRBV21-1	-	TRBJ2-5	CASSKGLAGGPTETQYF	TGTGCCAGCAGCAAGGGACTAGCGGGGGGGCCGACGGAGACCCAGTACTTC
-	TRBV27	-	TRBJ1-5	CASSLRSAGQPQHF	TGTGCCAGCAGTTTGCGGAGTGCTGGTCAGCCCCAGCATTTT
-	TRBV9	TRBD1	TRBJ1-2	CASSIHRGSYGYTF	TGTGCCAGCAGCATCCACAGGGGCTCCTATGGCTACACCTTC
-	TRBV29-1	-	TRBJ1-2	CSVHKLTGIGYTF	TGCAGCGTCCACAAACTAACAGGGATCGGCTACACCTTC
-	TRBV18	-	TRBJ2-5	CASSPAAQSFQETQYF	TGTGCCAGCTCACCCGCGGCCCAGAGCTTCCAAGAGACCCAGTACTTC
once	TRBV15	TRBD1	TRBJ1-4	CATSRGRTGRGTNEKLFF	TGTGCCACCAGCAGAGGTCGGACAGGGCGGGGGACTAATGAAAAACTGTTTTTT
-	TRBV30	-	TRBJ1-3	CAWREGSGNTIYF	TGTGCCTGGAGGGAGGGCTCTGGAAACACCATATATTTT
once	TRBV7-8	-	TRBJ2-1	CASSSPNRRHNEQFF	TGTGCCAGCAGCTCCCCAAACAGGAGACACAATGAGCAGTTCTTC
-	TRBV5-8	-	TRBJ2-7	CASSLGDRRSYEQYF	TGTGCCAGCAGCTTGGGTGACAGACGTTCCTACGAGCAGTACTTC
-	TRBV19	-	TRBJ1-2	CASSNPRGAEANYGYTF	TGTGCCAGTAGTAACCCTCGAGGAGCGGAAGCTAACTATGGCTACACCTTC
-	TRBV9	-	TRBJ2-1	CASSVAGVSNNEQFF	TGTGCCAGCAGCGTAGCGGGGGTATCGAACAATGAGCAGTTCTTC
-	TRBV28	TRBD1	TRBJ2-7	CASSSPGQGPYEQYF	TGTGCCAGCTCCTCGCCGGGACAGGGACCCTACGAGCAGTACTTC
-	TRBV10-3	-	TRBJ1-1	CAIRNRGTNTEAFF	TGTGCCATCAGGAACCGGGGTACGAACACTGAAGCTTTCTTT
once	TRBV30	-	TRBJ1-2	CAWSVIGLGGYTF	TGTGCCTGGAGCGTTATAGGACTCGGGGGCTACACCTTC
-	TRBV7-9	TRBD1	TRBJ1-2	CASSQEDRGIYGYTF	TGTGCCAGCAGCCAAGAGGACAGGGGAATCTATGGCTACACCTTC
-	TRBV11-1	-	TRBJ2-6	CASSFLGDGANVLTF	TGTGCCAGCAGCTTCTTGGGCGACGGGGCCAACGTCCTGACTTTC
-	TRBV7-9	-	TRBJ2-3	CASSLIGGPDTQYF	TGTGCCAGCAGCTTAATTGGAGGGCCAGATACGCAGTATTTT
-	TRBV1	-	TRBJ2-1	CTSSMMREDPHEQFF	TGCACCAGCTCTATGATGCGGGAGGATCCTCATGAGCAGTTCTTC
-	TRBV5-1	TRBD2	TRBJ2-5	CASSLSLAGGETQYF	TGCGCCAGCAGCTTGTCACTAGCGGGGGGGGAGACCCAGTACTTC
-	TRBV24-1	-	TRBJ2-1	CATSDSPPSNNEQFF	TGTGCCACCAGTGATTCGCCCCCTAGCAATAATGAGCAGTTCTTC
-	TRBV27	-	TRBJ1-4	CASRLAGSDEKLFF	TGTGCCAGCCGTTTGGCGGGGTCTGATGAAAAACTGTTTTTT